This T cell receptor (beta chain) was recorded in a study of T-cell reconstitution after alpha-beta-depleted transplantation in children. A word on this clonotype: The antigen is not known.

Study results and limitations: Surviving recipient T cells and thymic progenitors underlay high day-60 TCRbeta diversity in some patients. By one year post-transplant, T-cell counts and diversity largely arose from T cells that were newly produced. Two months or so post-transplant, alpha-beta T cells reportedly derived from several hundred expanded graft clones.

TCRbeta library construction was performed incorporating unique molecular identifiers. Via MiXCR, TCRdb re-called the PCR reads, giving one row per CDR3 protein. Of approximately 150,000 distinct CDR3 sequences in the sample, more than 8% were seen once. The origin of this receptor is a female patient between 2 and 15 years old who had a stem cell transplant for congenital amegakaryocytic thrombocytopenia, so the T cells may come from the graft donor. The material sequenced was PBMCs, mostly from graft donor cells, taken 180 days after TCRalphabeta/CD19-depleted stem cell transplant.

CDR3 amino acids: CSAMRDTDTQYF. CDR3 DNA sequence: TGCAGTGCGATGCGGGACACAGATACGCAGTATTTT. This rearrangement joins TRBV20-1 to TRBJ2-3, with D maybe TRBD2 (6 bases). Trimming cost V 6 bases and J 2 bases, with 9 bases left between them. Germline V lookup: CDR1 DFQATT, CDR2 SNEGSKA (reference sequence). The CDR3 length is 12 residues.